This is a list of T cell receptor beta chains from one sample in a study of blood T cell repertoires in COVID-19. Clones were sequenced by immunoSEQ multiplex PCR, and TCRdb holds only the in-frame ones, with some missing. The table lists 110,000 or so clones, roughly 85% of them singletons. Material: peripheral blood. These receptors all come from a woman in her sixties or seventies with acute or convalescent COVID-19. The CDR3 runs from the conserved cysteine through the conserved F or W. A D gene is named only where the DNA matches it firmly. Some rows have no size entry. The others give once, few or many, or a class for an expanded clone.

CDR3nt: TGTGCCAGCAGCGTAGACCAGGGGAATTCACCCCTCCACTTT; CDR3aa: CASSVDQGNSPLHF; v_gene: TRBV9; abundance: -; d_gene: -; j_gene: TRBJ1-6
CDR3nt: TGTGCCACCCGACGCGGGGGGGGTTGGGCAGATACGCAGTATTTT; CDR3aa: CATRRGGGWADTQYF; v_gene: TRBV6-5; abundance: -; d_gene: TRBD2; j_gene: TRBJ2-3
CDR3nt: TGTGCCAGCAGCCAACCTCCGGGACTAGCCTACAATGAGCAGTTCTTC; CDR3aa: CASSQPPGLAYNEQFF; v_gene: TRBV4-2; abundance: -; d_gene: TRBD2; j_gene: TRBJ2-1
CDR3nt: TGTGCCAGTAGTATAGGAAACATTCCCGGGGAGCTGTTTTTT; CDR3aa: CASSIGNIPGELFF; v_gene: TRBV19; abundance: -; d_gene: -; j_gene: TRBJ2-2
CDR3nt: TGTGCCAGCAGTGACCAGCGGGGGAACACCGGGGAGCTGTTTTTT; CDR3aa: CASSDQRGNTGELFF; v_gene: TRBV2; abundance: -; d_gene: TRBD2; j_gene: TRBJ2-2
CDR3nt: TGTGCCAGCATCCCTAATAGCAATCAGCCCCAGCATTTT; CDR3aa: CASIPNSNQPQHF; v_gene: TRBV21-1; abundance: -; d_gene: -; j_gene: TRBJ1-5
CDR3nt: TGTGCCAGCACCAACCCGACAGGGAGGATCTATGGCTACACCTTC; CDR3aa: CASTNPTGRIYGYTF; v_gene: TRBV6-6; abundance: -; d_gene: TRBD1; j_gene: TRBJ1-2
CDR3nt: TGTGCCAGCAGCCCGACTCCGGGTCTCCCTGAAGCTTTCTTT; CDR3aa: CASSPTPGLPEAFF; v_gene: TRBV5-4; abundance: -; d_gene: -; j_gene: TRBJ1-1
CDR3nt: TGTGCCAGCAGTTACGGGCAGAGTAATGAAAAACTGTTTTTT; CDR3aa: CASSYGQSNEKLFF; v_gene: TRBV6-6; abundance: -; d_gene: -; j_gene: TRBJ1-4
CDR3nt: TGTGCCACCAGTGATGAGCGGGGCCCCTACAATGAGCAGTTCTTC; CDR3aa: CATSDERGPYNEQFF; v_gene: TRBV24-1; abundance: -; d_gene: TRBD2; j_gene: TRBJ2-1
CDR3nt: TGTGCCAGCAGCGTAGAGGCGGGGAGCTCCTATAATTCACCCCTCCACTTT; CDR3aa: CASSVEAGSSYNSPLHF; v_gene: TRBV9; abundance: -; d_gene: -; j_gene: TRBJ1-6
CDR3nt: TGTGCCAGCTCGGACAGGGGGCGCGAGCAGTACTTC; CDR3aa: CASSDRGREQYF; v_gene: TRBV18; abundance: -; d_gene: TRBD1; j_gene: TRBJ2-7
CDR3nt: TGTGCCAGCAGCCGACCCACGGGGAAGGATACGCAGTATTTT; CDR3aa: CASSRPTGKDTQYF; v_gene: TRBV6-2/TRBV6-3; abundance: -; d_gene: -; j_gene: TRBJ2-3
CDR3nt: TGTGCCAGCAGCTTAGACTCTGGCCAGGGGGCGAGTGGCTACACCTTC; CDR3aa: CASSLDSGQGASGYTF; v_gene: TRBV7-3; abundance: -; d_gene: TRBD1; j_gene: TRBJ1-2
CDR3nt: TGTGCCAGCAGTTTAGCCGGGAGTGGCGAGCAGTACTTC; CDR3aa: CASSLAGSGEQYF; v_gene: TRBV12-3/TRBV12-4; abundance: -; d_gene: -; j_gene: TRBJ2-7
CDR3nt: TGTGCCAGCAGTTACGCCCCGACAGGGACCTACGAGCAGTACTTC; CDR3aa: CASSYAPTGTYEQYF; v_gene: TRBV28; abundance: -; d_gene: TRBD1; j_gene: TRBJ2-7
CDR3nt: TGTGCCAGCAGCCCCCCGGGGGGACTAGCGAATTACGAGCAGTACTTC; CDR3aa: CASSPPGGLANYEQYF; v_gene: TRBV21-1; abundance: few; d_gene: -; j_gene: TRBJ2-7
CDR3nt: TGTGCCAGCTCTTTGGACGGGAGGAGCAATCAGCCCCAGCATTTT; CDR3aa: CASSLDGRSNQPQHF; v_gene: TRBV6-5; abundance: -; d_gene: -; j_gene: TRBJ1-5
CDR3nt: TGTGCCACCCGCAGAGCGGGGGGGTTCACAGATACGCAGTATTTT; CDR3aa: CATRRAGGFTDTQYF; v_gene: TRBV15; abundance: once; d_gene: TRBD2; j_gene: TRBJ2-3
CDR3nt: TGCGCCAGCAGCCAGAGCACAGGGGGAATAGTTGCAACTAATGAAAAACTGTTTTTT; CDR3aa: CASSQSTGGIVATNEKLFF; v_gene: TRBV4-3; abundance: -; d_gene: TRBD1; j_gene: TRBJ1-4
CDR3nt: TGTGCCAGTTCCAGGGTCCCAGCTAACTATGGCTACACCTTC; CDR3aa: CASSRVPANYGYTF; v_gene: TRBV2; abundance: once; d_gene: -; j_gene: TRBJ1-2
CDR3nt: TGCGCCAGCAGCCCGATCCCGGGACAGAGCTATGGCTACACCTTC; CDR3aa: CASSPIPGQSYGYTF; v_gene: TRBV5-1; abundance: -; d_gene: TRBD1; j_gene: TRBJ1-2
CDR3nt: TGTGCCAGCACCACGGGGGGGCGCGGATATGGCTACACCTTC; CDR3aa: CASTTGGRGYGYTF; v_gene: TRBV28; abundance: -; d_gene: -; j_gene: TRBJ1-2
CDR3nt: TGTGCCAGCAGGCCCGTTCCGGGGGGTTGGCCCCAGCATTTT; CDR3aa: CASRPVPGGWPQHF; v_gene: TRBV28; abundance: -; d_gene: -; j_gene: TRBJ1-5
CDR3nt: TGTGCCAGCTGGGACCTAGCGGAACCCTACGAGCAGTACTTC; CDR3aa: CASWDLAEPYEQYF; v_gene: TRBV6-5; abundance: medium-sized; d_gene: TRBD2; j_gene: TRBJ2-7
CDR3nt: TGTGCCAGTAGTACCGCTGGGGGGACTAGCAATCAGCCCCAGCATTTT; CDR3aa: CASSTAGGTSNQPQHF; v_gene: TRBV19; abundance: -; d_gene: -; j_gene: TRBJ1-5
CDR3nt: TGTGCCAGCAGCTTAGGGCGCGGGTCTAGCTACGAGCAGTACTTC; CDR3aa: CASSLGRGSSYEQYF; v_gene: TRBV11-3; abundance: -; d_gene: -; j_gene: TRBJ2-7
CDR3nt: TGTGCCAGTCAACCGGGACAGCTCTATGAGCAGTTCTTC; CDR3aa: CASQPGQLYEQFF; v_gene: TRBV28; abundance: -; d_gene: TRBD1; j_gene: TRBJ2-1
CDR3nt: TGCGCCAGCACCAGGCAGGGGGCAGATGAGACCCAGTACTTC; CDR3aa: CASTRQGADETQYF; v_gene: TRBV5-1; abundance: -; d_gene: TRBD1; j_gene: TRBJ2-5